One sample yielded the 3 T cell receptor beta chains listed below, sequenced in a study of blood T cell repertoires in COVID-19. Produced via immunoSEQ multiplex PCR; TCRdb's table is partial and in-frame only. The data hold 200,000 to 250,000 clones, with around 86% observed a single time. Input material: peripheral blood. These receptors all come from a man aged 50 to 59 with acute or convalescent COVID-19.

The chain is built from TRBV19 and TRBJ1-6, with D perhaps matching TRBD1 (6 bases). V lost 7 bases, J lost 7 bases, and 11 bases lay in between. Germline V gene sequence: CDR1 LNHDA, CDR2 SQIVND (reference sequence). The CDR3 sequence is 13 residues long. The CDR3 nucleotides are TGTGCCAGTAAAGACAGGAAGAATTCACCCCTCCACTTT. Protein product: CASKDRKNSPLHF.

V and J are TRBV25-1 and TRBJ1-6, with 9 nucleotides matching TRBD1. Germline CDR1 and CDR2: MGHDK and SYGVNS. CDR3 length equals 16 residues. Losses at the gene ends were 1 base for V and 6 bases for J; bases not matched to a gene: 4. CDR3 region: CASSESGQGLNSPLHF. CDR3 bases: TGTGCCAGCAGTGAATCTGGACAGGGGCTTAATTCACCCCTCCACTTT.

This chain connects TRBV7-9 to TRBJ2-3, with 12 bases fitting TRBD2. Per the germline V gene, CDR1 is SEHNR and CDR2 is FQNEAQ (reference sequence). Germline trimming cut 5 bases from V and 3 bases from J; bases unmatched to any gene: 12. The length of the CDR3 is 18 residues. The CDR3 region has the DNA TGTGCCAGCAGCCCTACAGGGTTTCTAGCGGGGGGGACAGATACGCAGTATTTT. Its translation: CASSPTGFLAGGTDTQYF.